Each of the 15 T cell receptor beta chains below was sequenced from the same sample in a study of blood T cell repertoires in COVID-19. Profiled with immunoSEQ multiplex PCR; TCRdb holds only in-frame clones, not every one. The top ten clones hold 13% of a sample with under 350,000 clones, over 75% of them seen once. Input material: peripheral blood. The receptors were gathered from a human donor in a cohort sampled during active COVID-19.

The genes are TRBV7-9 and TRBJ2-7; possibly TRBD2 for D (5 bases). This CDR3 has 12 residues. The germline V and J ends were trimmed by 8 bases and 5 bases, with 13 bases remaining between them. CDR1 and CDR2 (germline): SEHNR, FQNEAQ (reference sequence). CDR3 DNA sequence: TGTGCCAGCGCGGGTGTTCCTGACGAGCAGTACTTC. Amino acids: CASAGVPDEQYF.

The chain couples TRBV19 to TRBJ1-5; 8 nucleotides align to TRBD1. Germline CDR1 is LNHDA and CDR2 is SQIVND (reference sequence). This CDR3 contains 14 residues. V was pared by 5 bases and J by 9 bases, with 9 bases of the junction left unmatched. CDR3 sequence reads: CASSDSQGAWPQHF. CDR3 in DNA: TGTGCCAGTAGTGATTCCCAGGGGGCATGGCCCCAGCATTTT.

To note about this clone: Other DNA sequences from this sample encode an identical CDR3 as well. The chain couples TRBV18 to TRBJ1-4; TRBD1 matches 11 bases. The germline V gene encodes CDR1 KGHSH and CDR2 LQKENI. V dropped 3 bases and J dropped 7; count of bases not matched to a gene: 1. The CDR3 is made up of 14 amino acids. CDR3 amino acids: CASSPGTGGEKLFF. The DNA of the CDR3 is TGTGCCAGCTCACCGGGGACAGGGGGTGAAAAACTGTTTTTT.

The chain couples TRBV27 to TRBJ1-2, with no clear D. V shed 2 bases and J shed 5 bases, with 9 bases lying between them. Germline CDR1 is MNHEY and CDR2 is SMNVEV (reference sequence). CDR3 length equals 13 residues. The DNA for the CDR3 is TGTGCCAGCAGTTTAACCAGAACGTATGGCTACACCTTC. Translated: CASSLTRTYGYTF.

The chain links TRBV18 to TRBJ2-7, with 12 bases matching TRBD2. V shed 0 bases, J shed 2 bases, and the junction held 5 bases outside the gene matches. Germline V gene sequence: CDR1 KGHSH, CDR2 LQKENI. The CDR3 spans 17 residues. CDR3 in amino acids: CASSPPTSGSWTYEQYF. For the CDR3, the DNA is TGTGCCAGCTCACCACCGACTAGCGGGAGTTGGACCTACGAGCAGTACTTC.

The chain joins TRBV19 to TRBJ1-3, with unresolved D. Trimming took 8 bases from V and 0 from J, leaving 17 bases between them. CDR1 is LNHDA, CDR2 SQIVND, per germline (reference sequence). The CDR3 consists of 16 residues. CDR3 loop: CASEPPGLISGNTIYF. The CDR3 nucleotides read TGTGCCAGTGAACCGCCCGGACTGATCTCTGGAAACACCATATATTTT.

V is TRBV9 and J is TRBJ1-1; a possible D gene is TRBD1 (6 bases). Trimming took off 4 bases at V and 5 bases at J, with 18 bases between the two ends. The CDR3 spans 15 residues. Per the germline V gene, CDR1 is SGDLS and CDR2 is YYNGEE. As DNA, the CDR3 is TGTGCCAGCAGCCCCCATTTCGGGGGGCGGACTGAAGCTTTCTTT. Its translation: CASSPHFGGRTEAFF.

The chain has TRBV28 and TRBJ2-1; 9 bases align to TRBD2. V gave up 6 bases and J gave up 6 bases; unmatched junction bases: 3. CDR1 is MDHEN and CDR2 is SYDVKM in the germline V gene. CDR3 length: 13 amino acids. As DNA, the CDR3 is TGTGCCAGCAGGTTGACTAGCGGCAATGAGCAGTTCTTC. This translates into CASRLTSGNEQFF.

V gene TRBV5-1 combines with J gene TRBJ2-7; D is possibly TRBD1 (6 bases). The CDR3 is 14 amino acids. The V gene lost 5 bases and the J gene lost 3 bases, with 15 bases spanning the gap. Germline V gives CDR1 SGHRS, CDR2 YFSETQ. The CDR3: CASSSQGNGYEQYF. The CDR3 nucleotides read TGCGCCAGCAGTTCACAGGGAAACGGCTACGAGCAGTACTTC.

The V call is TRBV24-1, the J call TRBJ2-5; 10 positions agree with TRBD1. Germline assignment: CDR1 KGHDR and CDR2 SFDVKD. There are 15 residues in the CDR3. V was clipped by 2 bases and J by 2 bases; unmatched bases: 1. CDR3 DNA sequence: TGTGCCACCAGTGATTGGACAGGGGGACAAGAGACCCAGTACTTC. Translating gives CATSDWTGGQETQYF.

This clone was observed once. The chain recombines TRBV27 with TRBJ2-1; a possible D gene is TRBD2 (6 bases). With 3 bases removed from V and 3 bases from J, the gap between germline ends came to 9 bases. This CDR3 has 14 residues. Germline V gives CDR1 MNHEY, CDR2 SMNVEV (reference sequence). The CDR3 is CASSFWRGYNEQFF. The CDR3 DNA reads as TGTGCCAGCAGTTTTTGGCGGGGCTACAATGAGCAGTTCTTC.

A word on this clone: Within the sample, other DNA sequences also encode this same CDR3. This CDR3 reads CASSLGGTSTDTQYF. The CDR3 nucleotides read TGCGCCAGCAGCTTGGGTGGTACTAGCACAGATACGCAGTATTTT. The chain recombines TRBV5-1 with TRBJ2-3, with D unresolved. Trimming cost V 0 bases and J 0 bases, with 8 bases left between them. CDR3 length: 15 amino acids. Germline V CDR1 and CDR2: SGHRS, YFSETQ. The complete variable domain, with remaining parts taken from reference TRBV5-1 and TRBJ2-3, reads KAGVTQTPRYLIKTRGQQVTLSCSPISGHRSVSWYQQTPGQGLQFLFEYFSETQRNKGNFPGRFSGRQFSNSRSEMNVSTLELGDSALYLCASSLGGTSTDTQYFGPGTRLTVL.

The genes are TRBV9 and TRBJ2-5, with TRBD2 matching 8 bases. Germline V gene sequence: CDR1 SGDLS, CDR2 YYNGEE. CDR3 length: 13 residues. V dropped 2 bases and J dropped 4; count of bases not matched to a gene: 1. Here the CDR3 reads CASSVRGGETQYF. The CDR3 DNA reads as TGTGCCAGCAGCGTCCGGGGGGGAGAGACCCAGTACTTC.

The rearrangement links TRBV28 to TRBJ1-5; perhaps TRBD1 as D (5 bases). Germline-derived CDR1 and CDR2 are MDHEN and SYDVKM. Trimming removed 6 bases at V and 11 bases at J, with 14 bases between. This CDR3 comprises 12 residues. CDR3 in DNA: TGTGCCAGCAGGCACAGGTACACGACCCAGCATTTT. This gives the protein CASRHRYTTQHF.

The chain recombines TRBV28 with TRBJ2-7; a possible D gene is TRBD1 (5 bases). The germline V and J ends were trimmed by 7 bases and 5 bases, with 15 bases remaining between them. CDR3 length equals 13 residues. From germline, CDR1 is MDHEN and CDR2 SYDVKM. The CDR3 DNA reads TGTGCCAGCATTCAAGGACATCCCCACGAGCAGTACTTC. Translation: CASIQGHPHEQYF.